A single T cell receptor beta chain is shown here with its context. The antigen is undetermined. The CDR3 covers 14 residues. V shed 2 bases and J shed 5 bases, with 15 bases lying between them. CDR1 and CDR2 from the germline V gene are GTSNPN and SVGIG (reference sequence). This sample is drawn from a study of cytomegalovirus exposure and HLA in healthy donors. Whereas donors were nominally healthy upon sampling, unrecorded immune exposures were probable. Overall study results and limits: In an earlier analysis, productive rearrangement rates for most beta V segments clustered near 87% or 30%. In a later analysis, compared with equally common non-associated chains, HLA-associated beta chains were more expanded.

PCR employed 60 Vbeta and 13 Jbeta primers. Profiling relied on immunoSEQ multiplex PCR, and the TCRdb table lists in-frame clones only, not all of them. Of some 130,000 clones listed, approximately 80% are singletons. This chain uses TRBV30 with TRBJ1-2, with D maybe TRBD1 (5 bases). The receptor comes from a woman aged 40 to 50 in good health and CMV-seropositive. Sequencing was done on a sample of PBMCs. The CDR3 DNA sequence: TGTGCCTGGAGTCAGGGCAGGGAAGGATATGGCTACACCTTC. This codes for CAWSQGREGYGYTF.